Listed below are T cell receptor beta chains from one sample, sequenced in a study of blood T cell repertoires in COVID-19. Produced via immunoSEQ multiplex PCR; TCRdb's table is partial and in-frame only. The sample has approximately 94,000 clones, 85% to 90% seen once. Sequencing was done on a sample of peripheral blood. Receptors were obtained from a woman at least 80 years old with active COVID-19. Both conserved end residues are part of each CDR3. The D gene is left open where the match is weak.

v_call,d_call,cdr3_aa
TRBV5-1,NA,CASSSDFQGSGNTIYF
TRBV27,NA,CASSLGRGYGYTF
TRBV6-5,TRBD1,CASRRGTGRTDTQYF
TRBV6-5,NA,CASSSEPGHPFGYTF
TRBV5-5,TRBD2,CASSQTSGSYEQYF
TRBV3-1/TRBV3-2,TRBD2,CASSLKAAGGPSGELFF
TRBV18,TRBD2,CASSPAGGTSYNEQFF
TRBV7-2,TRBD1,CASSLVGLQGYEQYF
TRBV19,TRBD2,CASAPSGGTYEQYF
TRBV5-1,NA,CASTPSGRGQETQYF
TRBV6-2/TRBV6-3,NA,CASSLAGSSGEQYF
TRBV13,TRBD2,CASSFRTSGRGQETQYF
TRBV2,NA,CASSGRADEKLFF
TRBV7-4,NA,CASTLKTGLGYEQYF
TRBV28,NA,CASSVAAQETQYF
TRBV27,NA,CASSLGGWNQPQHF
TRBV19,NA,CASSPGGRGYEQYF
TRBV6-5,NA,CASTPGWATTGELFF
TRBV7-2,TRBD2,CASSLGLVYNEQFF
TRBV11-2,TRBD2,CASSALAGGFYEQYF
TRBV6-2/TRBV6-3,TRBD2,CASSRGLAGVYEQYF
TRBV7-8,TRBD1,CASSYLDRGQTGELFF
TRBV7-9,NA,CASSLVSSGTDTQYF
TRBV20-1,TRBD1,CSASGTGGKLSTEAFF
TRBV5-1,NA,CASSYGQSGNEQFF
TRBV7-2,TRBD1,CASSRTGGKTGETQYF
TRBV10-3,TRBD1,CAISGRTGGNEQYF
TRBV27,TRBD1,CASSEGTGGSYEQYF
TRBV5-1,NA,CASSEGADTQYF
TRBV7-3,NA,CASSLIREETQYF
TRBV4-3,TRBD2,CASSQDHSGDPDTQYF
TRBV7-2,TRBD1,CASSSRGRDIQYF
TRBV5-1,TRBD2,CASSLGTSGGTDTQYF
TRBV30,NA,CAWRRTGFSTDTQYF
TRBV30,NA,CAWTATRDEQFF
TRBV4-2,TRBD2,CASSQPGTSRNTGELFF
TRBV4-3,TRBD2,CASSHPNLDFGLAGDTQYF
TRBV14,TRBD1,CASSQSTPGQGYNEQFF
TRBV5-5,TRBD2,CASSGGGTDTQYF
TRBV7-2,TRBD1,CASSGAQGARNSPLHF
TRBV7-8,NA,CASSSQKERSRRETQYF
TRBV27,NA,CASRAITDTQYF
TRBV4-3,NA,CASSQDLTTGHVNTGELFF
TRBV28,NA,CASRAGSSYNEQFF
TRBV30,TRBD1,CAYGQGRSETQYF
TRBV18,NA,CASSPPMQLAITDTQYF
TRBV29-1,NA,CSVDRGLNTEAFF
TRBV12-3/TRBV12-4,TRBD1,CASSRDREQYF
TRBV19,NA,CASSIEPGPYEQYF
TRBV6-4,TRBD2,CASSAVGGRGRQFF
TRBV18,TRBD2,CASSPGRTSGSTTYEQYF
TRBV24-1,TRBD1,CATRGQGSETQYF
TRBV2,NA,CASRTRPQETQYF
TRBV2,TRBD2,CASVGGRVGAETQYF
TRBV7-8,NA,CASSRLGGGSPLHF
TRBV6-5,NA,CASTLDRNNIQYF
TRBV7-3,TRBD2,CASSTGLAGARGETQYF
TRBV2,NA,CASREAGSSYEQYF
TRBV2,NA,CASSPAGGLAYEQYF
TRBV27,TRBD2,CASSLGLALKANEQFF